The 2 T cell receptor beta chains in this list originate from one sample, sequenced in a study of PD-1 blockade in classical Hodgkin lymphoma. The repertoire was sequenced with immunoSEQ multiplex PCR; TCRdb's copy has only in-frame clones and lacks some. The sample shows more than 20,000 clones, around 89% of them seen only once. Time point described: cycle 4 day 1 (C4D1), after five to seven weeks of nivolumab. Exposure to brentuximab vedotin varied, and each patient had relapsed following autologous stem cell transplantation. Sequences were derived from peripheral blood mononuclear cells (PBMCs), sampled before the fourth cycle of nivolumab. The receptor set was obtained from a human donor with classical Hodgkin lymphoma.

The V call is TRBV7-9, the J call TRBJ2-5; a weak D match, TRBD1 (6 bases). Trimming left V 5 bases short and J 1 base short, with 11 bases between. The CDR3 contains 14 residues. From germline, CDR1 is SEHNR and CDR2 FQNEAQ (reference sequence). CDR3 in DNA: TGTGCCAGCAGCCTTGGACAGTTCCAAGAGACCCAGTACTTC. Amino acids: CASSLGQFQETQYF.

CDR3 in DNA: TGCGCCAGCAGCCAAGCGACGGGTAACTCTGGAAACACCATATATTTT. Encoded protein: CASSQATGNSGNTIYF. The chain has TRBV5-1 and TRBJ1-3; D remains ambiguous. Per the germline V gene, CDR1 is SGHRS and CDR2 is YFSETQ. The V end was cut by 4 bases, the J end by 0 bases, with 14 bases between. This CDR3 is built from 16 residues.